The clone carrying this T cell receptor beta chain was detected once. Per the germline V gene, CDR1 is LGHDT and CDR2 is YNNKEL (reference sequence). The CDR3 is 16 residues long. The V gene lost 2 bases and the J gene lost 5 bases, with 18 bases spanning the gap. The data derive from a study of blood T cell repertoires in COVID-19. Overall study context: Donors in the United States, Italy and Spain gave samples during acute or convalescent COVID-19. PBMCs, B-cell-depleted T cells, or T cells were the source of the cDNA or gDNA that made up the material.

Produced via immunoSEQ multiplex PCR; TCRdb's table is partial and in-frame only. Altogether about 500,000 clones are present, roughly nine tenths being singletons, with the ten largest covering about 8%. The TCR originated in a woman aged 50 to 65 with COVID-19, enrolled during active disease. The chain joins TRBV3-1 (or the pseudogene TRBV3-2) to TRBJ2-5, with D hard to call. The sequenced sample was peripheral blood. Here the CDR3 DNA reads TGTGCCAGCAGCCAAAACCCCGGTGTAGCTCAGGAGACCCAGTACTTC. Its protein product is CASSQNPGVAQETQYF.